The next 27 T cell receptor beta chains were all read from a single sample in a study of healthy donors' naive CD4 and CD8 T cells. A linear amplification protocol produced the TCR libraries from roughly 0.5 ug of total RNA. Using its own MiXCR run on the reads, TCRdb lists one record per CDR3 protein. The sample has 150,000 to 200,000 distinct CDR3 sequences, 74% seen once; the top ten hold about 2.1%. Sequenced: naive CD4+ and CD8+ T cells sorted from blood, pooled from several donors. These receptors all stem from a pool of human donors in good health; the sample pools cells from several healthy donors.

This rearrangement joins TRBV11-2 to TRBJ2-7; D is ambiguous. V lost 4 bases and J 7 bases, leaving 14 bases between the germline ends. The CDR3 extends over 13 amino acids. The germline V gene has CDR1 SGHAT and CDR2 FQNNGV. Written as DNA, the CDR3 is TGTGCCAGCAGCTCTCTCCAAAGCAAGGAGCAGTACTTC. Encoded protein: CASSSLQSKEQYF. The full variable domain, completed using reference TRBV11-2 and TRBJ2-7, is EAGVAQSPRYKIIEKRQSVAFWCNPISGHATLYWYQQILGQGPKLLIQFQNNGVVDDSQLPKDRFSAERLKGVDSTLKIQPAKLEDSAVYLCASSSLQSKEQYFGPGTRLTVT.

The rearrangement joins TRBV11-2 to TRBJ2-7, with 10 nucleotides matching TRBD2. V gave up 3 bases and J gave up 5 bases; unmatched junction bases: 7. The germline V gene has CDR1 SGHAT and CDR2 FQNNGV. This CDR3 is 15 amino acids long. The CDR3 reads CASSLLAGESDEQYF. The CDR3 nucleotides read TGTGCCAGCAGCTTGCTAGCGGGAGAGTCTGACGAGCAGTACTTC. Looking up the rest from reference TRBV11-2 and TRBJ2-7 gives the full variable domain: EAGVAQSPRYKIIEKRQSVAFWCNPISGHATLYWYQQILGQGPKLLIQFQNNGVVDDSQLPKDRFSAERLKGVDSTLKIQPAKLEDSAVYLCASSLLAGESDEQYFGPGTRLTVT.

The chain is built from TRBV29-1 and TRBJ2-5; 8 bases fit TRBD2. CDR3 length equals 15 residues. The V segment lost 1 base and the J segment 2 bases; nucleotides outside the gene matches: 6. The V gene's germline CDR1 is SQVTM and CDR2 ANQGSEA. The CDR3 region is CSVEGRLAPQETQYF. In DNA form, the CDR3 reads TGCAGCGTTGAAGGCAGACTAGCGCCACAAGAGACCCAGTACTTC.

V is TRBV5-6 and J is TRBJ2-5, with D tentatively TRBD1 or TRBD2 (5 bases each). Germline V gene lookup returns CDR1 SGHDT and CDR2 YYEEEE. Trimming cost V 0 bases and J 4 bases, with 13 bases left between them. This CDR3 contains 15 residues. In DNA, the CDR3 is TGTGCCAGCAGCTTGGGCAGGGAGTACAGAGAGACCCAGTACTTC. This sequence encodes CASSLGREYRETQYF.

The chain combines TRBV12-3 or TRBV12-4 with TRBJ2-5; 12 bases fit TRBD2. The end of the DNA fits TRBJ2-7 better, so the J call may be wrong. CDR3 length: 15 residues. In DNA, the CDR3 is TGTGCCAGCAGTTCCAACGGACTAGCGGGATACGAGCAGTACTTC. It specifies CASSSNGLAGYEQYF.

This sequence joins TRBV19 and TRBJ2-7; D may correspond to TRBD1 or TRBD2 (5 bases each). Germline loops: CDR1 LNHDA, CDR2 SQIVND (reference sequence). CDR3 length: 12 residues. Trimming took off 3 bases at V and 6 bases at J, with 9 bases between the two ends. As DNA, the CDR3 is TGTGCCAGTAGTATCCCAGGGAGCGAGCAGTACTTC. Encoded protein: CASSIPGSEQYF. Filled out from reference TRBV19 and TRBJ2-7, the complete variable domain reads DGGITQSPKYLFRKEGQNVTLSCEQNLNHDAMYWYRQDPGQGLRLIYYSQIVNDFQKGDIAEGYSVSREKKESFPLTVTSAQKNPTAFYLCASSIPGSEQYFGPGTRLTVT.

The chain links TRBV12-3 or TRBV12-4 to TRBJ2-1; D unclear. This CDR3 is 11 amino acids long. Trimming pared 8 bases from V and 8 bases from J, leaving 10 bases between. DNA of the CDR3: TGTGCCAGCGCTGGGGATGATGAGCAGTTCTTC. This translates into CASAGDDEQFF.

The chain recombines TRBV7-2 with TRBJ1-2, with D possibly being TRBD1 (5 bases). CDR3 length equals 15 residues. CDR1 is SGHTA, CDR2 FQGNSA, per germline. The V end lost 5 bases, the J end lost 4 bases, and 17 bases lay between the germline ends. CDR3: CASSTYDSVPYGYTF. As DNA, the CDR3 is TGTGCCAGCAGCACATACGACAGCGTCCCCTATGGCTACACCTTC.

CDR3 coding DNA: TGTGCCAGCAGTTTATCGGGACAGTATAGCAATCAGCCCCAGCATTTT. It specifies CASSLSGQYSNQPQHF. The chain combines TRBV27 with TRBJ1-5; TRBD1 agrees at 7 bases. Trimming removed 0 bases from V and 0 bases from J; junction bases left unmatched: 2. Germline V CDR1 and CDR2: MNHEY, SMNVEV (reference sequence). CDR3 length equals 16 residues.

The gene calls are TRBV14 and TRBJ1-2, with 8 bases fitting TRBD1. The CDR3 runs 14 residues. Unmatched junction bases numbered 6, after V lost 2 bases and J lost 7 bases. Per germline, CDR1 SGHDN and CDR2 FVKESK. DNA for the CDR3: TGTGCCAGCAGCCAAACGACAGGGGATGGTGGCTACACCTTC. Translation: CASSQTTGDGGYTF.

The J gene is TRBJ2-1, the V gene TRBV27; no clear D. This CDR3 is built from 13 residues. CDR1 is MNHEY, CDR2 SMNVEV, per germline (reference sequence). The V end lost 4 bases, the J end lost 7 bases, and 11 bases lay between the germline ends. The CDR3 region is CASSSNLGNEQFF. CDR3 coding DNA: TGTGCCAGCAGTTCAAATCTAGGGAATGAGCAGTTCTTC.

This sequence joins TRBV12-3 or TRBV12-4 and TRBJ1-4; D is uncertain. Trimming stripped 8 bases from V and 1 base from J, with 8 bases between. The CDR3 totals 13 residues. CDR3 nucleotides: TGTGCCAGCGGGAGGGTAACTAATGAAAAACTGTTTTTT. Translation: CASGRVTNEKLFF.

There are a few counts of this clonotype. The CDR3 here is CASFRQLMNTEAFF. CDR3 bases: TGTGCCAGCTTCCGACAGTTAATGAACACTGAAGCTTTCTTT. The rearrangement links TRBV6-5 to TRBJ1-1; weak D call: TRBD1 (5 bases). The CDR3 totals 14 residues. Trimming removed 8 bases from V and 0 bases from J, with 13 bases in between. Germline CDR1 MNHEY, CDR2 SVGAGI.

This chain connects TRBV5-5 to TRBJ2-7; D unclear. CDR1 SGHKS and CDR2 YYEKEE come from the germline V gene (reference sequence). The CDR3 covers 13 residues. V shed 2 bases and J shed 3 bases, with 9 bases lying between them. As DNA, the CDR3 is TGTGCCAGCAGCTTTTATGTGGGCTACGAGCAGTACTTC. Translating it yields CASSFYVGYEQYF.

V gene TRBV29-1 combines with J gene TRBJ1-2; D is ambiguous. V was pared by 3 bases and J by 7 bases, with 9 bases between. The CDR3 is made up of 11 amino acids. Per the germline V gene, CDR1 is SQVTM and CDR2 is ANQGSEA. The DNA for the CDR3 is TGCAGCGTTGATAGCGCCCTTGGCTACACCTTC. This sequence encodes CSVDSALGYTF.

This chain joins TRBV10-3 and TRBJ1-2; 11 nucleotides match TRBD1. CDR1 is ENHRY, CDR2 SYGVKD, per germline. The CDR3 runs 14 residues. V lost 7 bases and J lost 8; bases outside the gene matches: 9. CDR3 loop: CAITRTGGAEGYTF. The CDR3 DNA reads TGTGCCATCACCCGGACAGGGGGCGCGGAAGGCTACACCTTC.

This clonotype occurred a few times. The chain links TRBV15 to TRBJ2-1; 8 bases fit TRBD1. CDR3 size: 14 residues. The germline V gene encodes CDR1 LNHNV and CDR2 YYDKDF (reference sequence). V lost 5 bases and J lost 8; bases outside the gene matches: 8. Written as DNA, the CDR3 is TGTGCCACCAGCCCACGGACAGGGTTCCATGAGCAGTTCTTC. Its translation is CATSPRTGFHEQFF.

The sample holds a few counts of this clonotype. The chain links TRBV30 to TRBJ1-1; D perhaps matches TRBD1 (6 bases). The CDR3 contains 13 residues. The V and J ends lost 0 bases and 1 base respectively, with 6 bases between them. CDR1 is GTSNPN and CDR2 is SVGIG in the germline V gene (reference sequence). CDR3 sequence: CAWSVQGNTEAFF. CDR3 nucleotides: TGTGCCTGGAGTGTACAGGGGAACACTGAAGCTTTCTTT.

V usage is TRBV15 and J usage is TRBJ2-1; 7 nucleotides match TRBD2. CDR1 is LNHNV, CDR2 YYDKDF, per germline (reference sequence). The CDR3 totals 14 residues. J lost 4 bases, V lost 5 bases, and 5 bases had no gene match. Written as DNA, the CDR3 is TGTGCCACCAGCGGGCGGGAGAGTTACAATGAGCAGTTCTTC. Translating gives CATSGRESYNEQFF.

This CDR3 is CASSYPGTSGYEQYF. The DNA for the CDR3 is TGTGCCAGCAGTTATCCCGGGACTAGCGGGTACGAGCAGTACTTC. The chain couples TRBV6-6 to TRBJ2-7; 12 bases agree with TRBD2. Germline assignment: CDR1 MNHNY and CDR2 SVGAGI (reference sequence). The CDR3 length is 15 residues. The V segment lost 3 bases and the J segment 4 bases; nucleotides outside the gene matches: 4.

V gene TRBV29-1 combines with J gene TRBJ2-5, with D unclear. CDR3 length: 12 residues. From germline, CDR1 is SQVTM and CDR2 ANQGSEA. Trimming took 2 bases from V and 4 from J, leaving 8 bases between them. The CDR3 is CSVESRVETQYF. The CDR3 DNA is TGCAGCGTTGAATCCCGGGTAGAGACCCAGTACTTC. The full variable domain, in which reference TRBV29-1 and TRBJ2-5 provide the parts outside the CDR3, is SAVISQKPSRDICQRGTSLTIQCQVDSQVTMMFWYRQQPGQSLTLIATANQGSEATYESGFVIDKFPISRPNLTFSTLTVSNMSPEDSSIYLCSVESRVETQYFGPGTRLLVL.

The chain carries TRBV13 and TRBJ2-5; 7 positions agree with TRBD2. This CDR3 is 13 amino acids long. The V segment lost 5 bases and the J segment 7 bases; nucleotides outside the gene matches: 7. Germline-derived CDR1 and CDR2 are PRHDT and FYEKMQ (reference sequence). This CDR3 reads CASSLRGVRTQYF. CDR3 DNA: TGTGCCAGCAGCCTTCGGGGGGTCCGGACCCAGTACTTC. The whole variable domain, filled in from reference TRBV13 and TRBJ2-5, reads AAGVIQSPRHLIKEKRETATLKCYPIPRHDTVYWYQQGPGQDPQFLISFYEKMQSDKGSIPDRFSAQQFSDYHSELNMSSLELGDSALYFCASSLRGVRTQYFGPGTRLLVL.

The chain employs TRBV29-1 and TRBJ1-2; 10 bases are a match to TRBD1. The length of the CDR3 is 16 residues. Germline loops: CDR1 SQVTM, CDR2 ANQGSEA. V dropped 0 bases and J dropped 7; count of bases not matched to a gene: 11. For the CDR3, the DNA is TGCAGCGTTGAAGATCATCTGGGACAGGGGTTCACTGGCTACACCTTC. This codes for CSVEDHLGQGFTGYTF.

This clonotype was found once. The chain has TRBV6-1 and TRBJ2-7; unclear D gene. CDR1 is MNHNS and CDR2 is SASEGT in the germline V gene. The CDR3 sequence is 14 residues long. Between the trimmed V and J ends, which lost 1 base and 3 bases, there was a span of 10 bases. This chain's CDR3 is CASSEEAGIYEQYF. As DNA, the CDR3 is TGTGCCAGCAGTGAAGAAGCAGGCATCTACGAGCAGTACTTC.

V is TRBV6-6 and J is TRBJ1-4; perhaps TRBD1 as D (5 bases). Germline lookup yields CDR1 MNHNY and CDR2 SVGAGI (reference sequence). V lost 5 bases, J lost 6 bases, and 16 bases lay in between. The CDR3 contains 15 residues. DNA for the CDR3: TGTGCCAGCAGTCGGTCGGGACCGACTGATGAAAAACTGTTTTTT. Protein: CASSRSGPTDEKLFF.

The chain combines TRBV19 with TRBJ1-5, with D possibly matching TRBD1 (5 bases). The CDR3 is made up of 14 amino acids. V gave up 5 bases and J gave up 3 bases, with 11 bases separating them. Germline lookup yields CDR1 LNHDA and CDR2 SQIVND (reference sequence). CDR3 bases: TGTGCCAGTAGTCCGGGGCCCTTCAATCAGCCCCAGCATTTT. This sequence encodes CASSPGPFNQPQHF.

The CDR3 DNA follows: TGCAGTGCTTTGCAGGGGTTGAATTCACCCCTCCACTTT. Its translation: CSALQGLNSPLHF. The chain links TRBV20-1 to TRBJ1-6; D is possibly TRBD1 (6 bases). Germline lookup yields CDR1 DFQATT and CDR2 SNEGSKA (reference sequence). V was clipped by 5 bases and J by 7 bases, with 12 bases between them. CDR3 length: 13 residues.